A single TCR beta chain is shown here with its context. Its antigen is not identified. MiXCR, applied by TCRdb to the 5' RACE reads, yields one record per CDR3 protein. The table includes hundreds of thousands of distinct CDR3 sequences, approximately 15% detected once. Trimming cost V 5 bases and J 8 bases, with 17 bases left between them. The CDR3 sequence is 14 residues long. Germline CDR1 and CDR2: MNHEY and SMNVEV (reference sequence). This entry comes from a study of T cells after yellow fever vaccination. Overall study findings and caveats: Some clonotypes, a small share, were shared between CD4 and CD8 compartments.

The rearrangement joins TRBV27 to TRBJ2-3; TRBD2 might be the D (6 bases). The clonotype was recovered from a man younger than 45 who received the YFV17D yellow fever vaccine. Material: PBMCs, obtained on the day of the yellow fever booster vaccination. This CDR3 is CASSPYRSGLTQYF. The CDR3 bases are TGTGCCAGCAGTCCCTACCGTAGCGGCCTTACGCAGTATTTT.